This T cell receptor (beta chain) was sequenced in a study of siplizumab effects on memory and regulatory T cells. Study-wide findings and caveats: Treg-derived clones made up an average of about 73% of mappable alloreactive CD4+ clones with siplizumab and roughly 29% in controls. Siplizumab produced a significant reduction in alloreactive sequences that were traceable to unstimulated CD4+ memory cells.

The protocol was immunoSEQ multiplex PCR, while the TCRdb copy is restricted to in-frame clones and leaves out a portion. The sample holds approximately 91,000 clones, more than 85% seen once. As concerns this clone: No antigen is known for it.

The CDR3 length is 14 residues. Germline CDR1 and CDR2: SGHRS and YFSETQ. The ends lost 7 bases at V and 1 base at J; junction bases unmatched: 4. This chain uses TRBV5-1 with TRBJ2-3; 9 bases fit TRBD1. This receptor was obtained from a human donor in good health. The sample consisted of CD8+ T cells sorted from blood. The CDR3 nucleotides are TGCGCCAGCCGGGGACAGGGCGGCACAGATACGCAGTATTTT. It codes for CASRGQGGTDTQYF.